This TCR beta chain originates from a study of memory CD4+ T cells and cytomegalovirus serostatus. Deletions cut 5 bases from V and 10 bases from J, with 11 bases between. The CDR3 length is 11 residues. Germline CDR1 is SGHAT and CDR2 is FQNNGV. This clone was detected only a few times. The data were produced by immunoSEQ multiplex PCR, yet TCRdb's version contains in-frame clones alone and is incomplete. This sample has approximately 61,000 clones; roughly 80% occur once, and the top ten carry roughly 0.48%. The sort gate was single viable CD3+CD4+CD8-CD45RO+ cells for memory CD4+ T cells. This clonotype was obtained from an adult in good health and CMV-seronegative. Some clones in this sample may be carry-over from other donors' samples. This chain joins TRBV11-2 and TRBJ1-1, with D unresolved. The sample was memory CD4+ T cells from blood. Here the CDR3 DNA reads TGTGCCAGCAGCGTCGGGGTACGAGCTTTCTTT. It translates to CASSVGVRAFF.